This TCR beta chain was identified in a study of blood T cell repertoires in COVID-19. Across the study: The United States, Italy and Spain were the sources of the acute and convalescent COVID-19 samples. PBMCs, B-cell-depleted T cells, or T cells were the source of the cDNA or gDNA that made up the material.

The CDR3 has 12 amino acids. V was shortened by 5 bases and J by 7 bases, with 11 bases between the two germline ends. Original methodology: Reference gene primer amplification yielded estimated nucleated cell counts. Assay used: immunoSEQ multiplex PCR; TCRdb lists only in-frame clones, some missing. From that table come the V and J calls and clone size; the DNA was used to work out D and trimming. The table includes under 100,000 clones, 87% detected once. Sequences were obtained from peripheral blood. This sequence was found in a human donor in a cohort sampled during active COVID-19. The J gene is TRBJ1-2, the V gene TRBV12-3 or TRBV12-4; D gene uncertain. The CDR3 loop is CASSNEGGGYTF. The CDR3 DNA reads as TGTGCCAGCAGTAACGAGGGAGGTGGCTACACCTTC.